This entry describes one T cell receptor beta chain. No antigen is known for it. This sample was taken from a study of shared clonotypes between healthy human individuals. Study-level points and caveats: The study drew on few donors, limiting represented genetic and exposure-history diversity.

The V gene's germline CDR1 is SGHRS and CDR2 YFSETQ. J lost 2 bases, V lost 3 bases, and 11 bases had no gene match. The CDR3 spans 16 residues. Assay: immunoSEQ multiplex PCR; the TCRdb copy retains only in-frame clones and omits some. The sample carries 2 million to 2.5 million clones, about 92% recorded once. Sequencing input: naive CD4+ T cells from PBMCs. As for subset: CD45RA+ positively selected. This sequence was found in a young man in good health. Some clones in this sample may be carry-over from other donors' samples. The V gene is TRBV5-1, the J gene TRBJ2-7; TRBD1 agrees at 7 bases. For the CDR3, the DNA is TGCGCCAGCAGCTCGCCCCCGGGACAGATAACCTACGAGCAGTACTTC. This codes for CASSSPPGQITYEQYF.